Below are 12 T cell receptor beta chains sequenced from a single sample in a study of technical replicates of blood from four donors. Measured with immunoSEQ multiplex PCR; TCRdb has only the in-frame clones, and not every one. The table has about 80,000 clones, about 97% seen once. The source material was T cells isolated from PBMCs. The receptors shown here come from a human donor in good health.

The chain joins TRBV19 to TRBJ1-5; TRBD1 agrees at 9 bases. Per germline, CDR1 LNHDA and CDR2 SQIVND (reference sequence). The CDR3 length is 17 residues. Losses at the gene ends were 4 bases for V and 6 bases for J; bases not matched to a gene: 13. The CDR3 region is CASSTWGDRVRSQPQHF. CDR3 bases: TGTGCCAGTAGTACCTGGGGGGACAGGGTAAGAAGTCAGCCCCAGCATTTT. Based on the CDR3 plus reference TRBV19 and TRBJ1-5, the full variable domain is DGGITQSPKYLFRKEGQNVTLSCEQNLNHDAMYWYRQDPGQGLRLIYYSQIVNDFQKGDIAEGYSVSREKKESFPLTVTSAQKNPTAFYLCASSTWGDRVRSQPQHFGDGTRLSIL.

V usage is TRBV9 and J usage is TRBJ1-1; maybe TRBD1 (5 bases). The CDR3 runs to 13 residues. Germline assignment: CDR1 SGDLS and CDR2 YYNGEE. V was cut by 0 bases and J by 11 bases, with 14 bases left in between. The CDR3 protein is CASSVVQGSSAFF. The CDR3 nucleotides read TGTGCCAGCAGCGTAGTTCAGGGATCGTCGGCTTTCTTT.

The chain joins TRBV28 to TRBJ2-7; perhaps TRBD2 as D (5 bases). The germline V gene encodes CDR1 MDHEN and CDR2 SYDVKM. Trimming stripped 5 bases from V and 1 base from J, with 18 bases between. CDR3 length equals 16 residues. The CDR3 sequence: CASSLALGGGSYEQYF. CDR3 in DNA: TGTGCCAGCAGTCTCGCTTTGGGCGGCGGGTCCTACGAGCAGTACTTC.

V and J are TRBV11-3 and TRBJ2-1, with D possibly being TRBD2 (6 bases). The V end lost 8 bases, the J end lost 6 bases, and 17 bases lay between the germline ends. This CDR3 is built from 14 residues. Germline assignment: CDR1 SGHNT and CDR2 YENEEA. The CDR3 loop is CASQPGGGINEQFF. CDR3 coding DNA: TGTGCCAGCCAACCCGGGGGAGGCATCAATGAGCAGTTCTTC. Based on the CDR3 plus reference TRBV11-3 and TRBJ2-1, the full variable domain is EAGVVQSPRYKIIEKKQPVAFWCNPISGHNTLYWYLQNLGQGPELLIRYENEEAVDDSQLPKDRFSAERLKGVDSTLKIQPAELGDSAVYLCASQPGGGINEQFFGPGTRLTVL.

The CDR3 reads CASSPGQGLSYEQYF. Written as DNA, the CDR3 is TGCGCCAGCAGCCCGGGACAGGGGCTATCCTACGAGCAGTACTTC. The chain recombines TRBV4-1 with TRBJ2-7; TRBD1 agrees at 10 bases. With V trimmed by 4 bases and J by 1 base, 4 bases remained unmatched. Germline V lookup: CDR1 MGHRA, CDR2 YSYEKL. This CDR3 has 15 residues.

The CDR3 loop is CAISDQIAYGYTF. The DNA of the CDR3 is TGTGCCATCAGTGACCAGATTGCCTATGGCTACACCTTC. V and J are TRBV10-3 and TRBJ1-2, with D hard to call. V shed 3 bases and J shed 4 bases, with 9 bases lying between them. CDR3 length: 13 amino acids. The V gene's germline CDR1 is ENHRY and CDR2 SYGVKD.

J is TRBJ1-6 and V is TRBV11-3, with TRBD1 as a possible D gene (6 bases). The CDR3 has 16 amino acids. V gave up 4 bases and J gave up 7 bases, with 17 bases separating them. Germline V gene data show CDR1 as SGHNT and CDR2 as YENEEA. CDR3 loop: CASSSGGDRQNSPLHF. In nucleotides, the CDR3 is TGTGCCAGCAGCTCAGGAGGTGACAGGCAGAATTCACCCCTCCACTTT.

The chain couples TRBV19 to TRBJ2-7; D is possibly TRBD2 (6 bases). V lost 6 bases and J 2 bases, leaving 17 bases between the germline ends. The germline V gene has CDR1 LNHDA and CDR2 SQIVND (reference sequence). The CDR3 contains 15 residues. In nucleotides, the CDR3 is TGTGCCAGTAGGAGCGGGTCACTCGCGACCTACGAGCAGTACTTC. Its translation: CASRSGSLATYEQYF.

The CDR3 loop reads CASSYGTASGNTIYF. CDR3 DNA: TGTGCCAGCAGTTACGGGACAGCCTCTGGAAACACCATATATTTT. The gene calls are TRBV6-6 and TRBJ1-3; 7 nucleotides match TRBD1. The trim removed 2 bases at V and 0 bases at J, leaving 1 base unmatched. The CDR3 has 15 amino acids. Germline V gene sequence: CDR1 MNHNY, CDR2 SVGAGI (reference sequence).

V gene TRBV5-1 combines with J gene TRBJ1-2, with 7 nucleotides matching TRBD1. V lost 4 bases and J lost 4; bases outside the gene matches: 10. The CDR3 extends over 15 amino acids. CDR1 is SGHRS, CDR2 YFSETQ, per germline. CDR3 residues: CASSPRAGGIYGYTF. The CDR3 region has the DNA TGCGCCAGCAGCCCCCGGGCAGGGGGTATCTATGGCTACACCTTC.

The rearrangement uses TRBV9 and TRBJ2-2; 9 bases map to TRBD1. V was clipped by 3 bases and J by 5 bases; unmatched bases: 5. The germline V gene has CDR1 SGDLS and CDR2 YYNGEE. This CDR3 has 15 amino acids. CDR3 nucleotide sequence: TGTGCCAGCAGCGGGGGACAGGGTGTGACCGGGGAGCTGTTTTTT. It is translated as CASSGGQGVTGELFF.

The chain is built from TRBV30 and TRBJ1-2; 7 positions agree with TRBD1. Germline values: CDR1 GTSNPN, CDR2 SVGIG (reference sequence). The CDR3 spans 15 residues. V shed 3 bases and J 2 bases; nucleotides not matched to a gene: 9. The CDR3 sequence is CAWRFVEDRNYGYTF. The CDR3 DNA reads TGTGCCTGGAGATTTGTCGAGGACAGGAACTATGGCTACACCTTC. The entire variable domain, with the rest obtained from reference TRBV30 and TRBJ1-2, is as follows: SQTIHQWPATLVQPVGSPLSLECTVEGTSNPNLYWYRQAAGRGLQLLFYSVGIGQISSEVPQNLSASRPQDRQFILSSKKLLLSDSGFYLCAWRFVEDRNYGYTFGSGTRLTVV.